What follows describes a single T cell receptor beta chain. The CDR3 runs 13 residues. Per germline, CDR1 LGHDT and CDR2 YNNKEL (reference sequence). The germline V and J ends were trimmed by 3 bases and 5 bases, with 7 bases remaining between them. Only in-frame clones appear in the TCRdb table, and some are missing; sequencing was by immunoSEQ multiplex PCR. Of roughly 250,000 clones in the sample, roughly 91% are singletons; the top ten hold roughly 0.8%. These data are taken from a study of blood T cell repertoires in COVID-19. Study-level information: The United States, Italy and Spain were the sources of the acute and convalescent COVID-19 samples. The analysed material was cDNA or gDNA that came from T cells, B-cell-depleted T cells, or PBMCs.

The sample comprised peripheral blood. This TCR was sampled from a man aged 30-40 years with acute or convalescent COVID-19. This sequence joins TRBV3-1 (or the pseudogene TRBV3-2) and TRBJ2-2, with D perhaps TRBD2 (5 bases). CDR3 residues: CASSHWETGELFF. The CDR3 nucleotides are TGTGCCAGCAGCCATTGGGAGACCGGGGAGCTGTTTTTT.